This T cell receptor (beta chain) is from a study of persistence of HIV-infected CD4 T cells. Study context: A larger, less memory-rich fraction responded to anti-CD3/anti-CD28 beads than to antigen.

Nonspecific anti-CD3/anti-CD28 bead stimulation represents the broad CD4+ T cell repertoire. Responding CD4+ T cells were sorted by upregulation of both CD40 ligand and CD69. About this clone itself: Its antigen is not identified.

The libraries were made with immunoSEQ version 4 in survey mode. Clones were read by immunoSEQ multiplex PCR, and TCRdb kept only the in-frame ones, dropping some. The sample has some 45,000 clones; about nine tenths are singletons. J lost 7 bases, V lost 10 bases, and 7 bases had no gene match. This CDR3 has 13 residues. Germline-derived CDR1 and CDR2 are MGHDK and SYGVNS. This chain uses TRBV25-1 with TRBJ1-6; 7 nucleotides agree with TRBD1. The source was CD4+ T cells sorted from PBMCs after approximately 20-hour stimulation, collected from a patient who received antiretroviral therapy. The TCR was taken from an adult woman with HIV who was CMV-seropositive. The CDR3 is CATTGFLNSPLHF. CDR3 nucleotides: TGTGCCACGACAGGGTTTCTGAATTCACCCCTCCACTTT.